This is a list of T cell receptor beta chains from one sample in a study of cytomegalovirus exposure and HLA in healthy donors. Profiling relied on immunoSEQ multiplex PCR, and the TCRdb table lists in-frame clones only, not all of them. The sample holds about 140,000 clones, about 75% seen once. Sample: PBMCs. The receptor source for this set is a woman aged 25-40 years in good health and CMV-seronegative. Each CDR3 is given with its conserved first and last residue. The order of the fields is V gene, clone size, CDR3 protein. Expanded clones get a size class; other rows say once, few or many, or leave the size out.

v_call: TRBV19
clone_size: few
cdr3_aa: CASSKGGTGNTIYF

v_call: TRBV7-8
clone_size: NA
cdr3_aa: CASRRSRGALTTDTQYF

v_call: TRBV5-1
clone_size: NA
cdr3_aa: CASSLGTLYSGNTIYF

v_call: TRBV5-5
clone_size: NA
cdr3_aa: CASSLAQNEKLFF

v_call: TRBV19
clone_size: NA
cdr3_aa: CASRRGLGNEQFF

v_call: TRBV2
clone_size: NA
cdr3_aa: CASRRLLAGVTLYNEQFF

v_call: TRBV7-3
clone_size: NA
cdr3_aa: CASSPLGGTGADEQFF

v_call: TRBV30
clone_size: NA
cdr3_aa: CAWSSPGSGYTF

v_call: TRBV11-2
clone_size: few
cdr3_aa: CASSLKWSGGGYNEQFF

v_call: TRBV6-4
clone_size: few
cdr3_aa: CASSDSLSGGYNEQFF

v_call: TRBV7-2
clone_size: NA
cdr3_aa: CASSRPGLAGGSSYNEQFF

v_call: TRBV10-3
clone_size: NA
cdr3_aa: CAISAGGNQPQHF

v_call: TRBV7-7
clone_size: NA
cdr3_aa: CASSPRYSGVETQYF

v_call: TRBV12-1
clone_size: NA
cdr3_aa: CASSFDGGQGYEQYF

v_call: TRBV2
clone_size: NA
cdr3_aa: CASRGAARYNSPLHF

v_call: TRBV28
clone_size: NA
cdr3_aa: CASSLWGGSTQQYF

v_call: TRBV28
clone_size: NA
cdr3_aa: CASSLPGTQKAYEQYF

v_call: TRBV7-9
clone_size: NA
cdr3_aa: CASSGLAGANEQYF

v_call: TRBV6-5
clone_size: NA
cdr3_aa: CASSHGTGQETQYF

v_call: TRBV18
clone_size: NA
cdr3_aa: CASSRGDANTGELFF

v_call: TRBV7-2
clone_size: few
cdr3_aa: CASSLGHSYSNQPQHF

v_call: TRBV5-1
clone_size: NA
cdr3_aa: CASSSGTGNTEAFF

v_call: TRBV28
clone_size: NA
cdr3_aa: CASITSGRRADTQYF

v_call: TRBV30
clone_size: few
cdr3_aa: CAWSGQGYNSPLHF

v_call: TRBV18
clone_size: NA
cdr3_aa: CASCSGGCEKLFF

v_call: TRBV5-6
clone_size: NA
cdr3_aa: CASSSGTLYNEQFF

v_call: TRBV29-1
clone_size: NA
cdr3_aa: CSVEPLAGGGTDTQYF

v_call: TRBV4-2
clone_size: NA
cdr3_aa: CASSQTTALNTEAFF

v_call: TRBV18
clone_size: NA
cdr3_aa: CASSPPAGGGTDTQYF

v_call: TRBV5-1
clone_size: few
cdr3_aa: CASYRDTSYEQYF

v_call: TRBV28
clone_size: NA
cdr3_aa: CASSSLFREGTGELFF

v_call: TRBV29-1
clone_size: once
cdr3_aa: CSASRGGRGETQYF

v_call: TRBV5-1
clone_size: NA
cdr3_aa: CASSGLGADGYTF

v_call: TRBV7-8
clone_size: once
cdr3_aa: CASSWGQGSLLGGYTF

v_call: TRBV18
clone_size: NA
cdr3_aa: CASSPGAGTDTQYF

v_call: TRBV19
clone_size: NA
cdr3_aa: CASRTTGGEHGYTF

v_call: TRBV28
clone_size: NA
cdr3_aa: CASSWTGGVQPQHF